Presented here are 9 T cell receptor beta chains from one specimen sequenced in a study of T cell changes during pregnancy in multiple sclerosis. Generated by immunoSEQ multiplex PCR, the TCRdb table keeps only in-frame clones and is missing some. The repertoire holds roughly 110,000 clones, with just under 95% as singletons. The specimen was peripheral blood, collected in the third trimester of pregnancy. The receptors come from a female donor in good health, enrolled as a control in a pregnancy study.

V gene TRBV7-2 combines with J gene TRBJ2-7, with 9 bases lining up with TRBD1. V dropped 5 bases and J dropped 4; count of bases not matched to a gene: 12. In germline, CDR1 is SGHTA, CDR2 FQGNSA. The CDR3 has 16 residues. The DNA for the CDR3 is TGTGCCAGCAGCCTCACAGGGGGCCCTGAAGGGTACGAGCAGTACTTC. Translated, it gives CASSLTGGPEGYEQYF.

V and J are TRBV27 and TRBJ2-7; TRBD1 matches 7 bases. J lost 6 bases, V lost 7 bases, and 3 bases had no gene match. CDR3 length: 11 residues. Looked up from germline, CDR1 is MNHEY and CDR2 is SMNVEV (reference sequence). The CDR3 DNA follows: TGTGCCAGCAAGAGGGGGCGCGAGCAGTACTTC. Translation gives CASKRGREQYF.

The chain is built from TRBV18 and TRBJ1-4; the match to TRBD1 covers 9 bases. The CDR3 runs 16 residues. With V trimmed by 4 bases and J by 0 bases, 3 bases remained unmatched. CDR1 and CDR2 (germline): KGHSH, LQKENI. Here the CDR3 reads CASSRTGGTTNEKLFF. CDR3 nucleotide sequence: TGTGCCAGCTCACGAACAGGGGGCACAACTAATGAAAAACTGTTTTTT.

This clone was observed a few times. The chain is built from TRBV11-2 and TRBJ2-5; 9 bases agree with TRBD2. The V segment lost 8 bases and the J segment 5 bases; nucleotides outside the gene matches: 9. There are 14 residues in the CDR3. Looked up from germline, CDR1 is SGHAT and CDR2 is FQNNGV. CDR3 protein: CASGAGGALETQYF. DNA for the CDR3: TGTGCCAGCGGCGCGGGGGGGGCCTTGGAGACCCAGTACTTC.

The chain recombines TRBV11-3 with TRBJ2-7; TRBD1 matches at 9 bases. V lost 3 bases to trimming and J lost 5 bases; unmatched junction nucleotides: 8. The CDR3 totals 15 residues. The germline V gene encodes CDR1 SGHNT and CDR2 YENEEA. CDR3 protein: CASSLEGTGLHEQYF. DNA for the CDR3: TGTGCCAGCAGCTTGGAGGGGACAGGGTTACACGAGCAGTACTTC.

The J gene is TRBJ2-7, the V gene TRBV9; 8 positions match TRBD1. The junction had 9 bases not matched to a gene; V was cut back by 4 bases and J by 6 bases. CDR1 is SGDLS and CDR2 is YYNGEE in the germline V gene. CDR3 length: 14 amino acids. The CDR3 here is CASSPTGDSGEQYF. The CDR3 bases are TGTGCCAGCAGCCCGACAGGGGATTCGGGCGAGCAGTACTTC.

The genes are TRBV14 and TRBJ1-2; 12 positions match TRBD1. V dropped 6 bases and J dropped 8; count of bases not matched to a gene: 10. The CDR3 has 15 residues. Germline V gives CDR1 SGHDN, CDR2 FVKESK. Here the CDR3 DNA reads TGTGCCAGCAGTGCCGGGACAGGGGGCGCGAAAGGCTACACCTTC. Its translation is CASSAGTGGAKGYTF.

The V gene is TRBV7-3, the J gene TRBJ2-5, with 7 bases lining up with TRBD1. CDR3 size: 15 residues. The V gene's germline CDR1 is SGHTA and CDR2 FQGTGA. The V and J ends lost 2 bases and 7 bases, in that order; junction bases with no gene match: 10. CDR3 DNA sequence: TGTGCCAGCAGCTTAGGTCCGCCAGGGGGTTGGACCCAGTACTTC. Its protein is CASSLGPPGGWTQYF.

The CDR3 reads CASSPRSPRDLPNYGYTF. In nucleotides, the CDR3 is TGTGCCAGCAGCCCGCGTTCGCCCCGGGACTTACCTAACTATGGCTACACCTTC. The rearrangement joins TRBV5-6 to TRBJ1-2; D is perhaps TRBD1 (5 bases). CDR1 is SGHDT, CDR2 YYEEEE, per germline. CDR3 length equals 18 residues. V lost 4 bases to trimming and J lost 0 bases, with 22 bases between them.